These 16 T cell receptor beta chains originate from one sample sequenced in a study of shared clonotypes between healthy human individuals. The protocol was immunoSEQ multiplex PCR, while the TCRdb copy is restricted to in-frame clones and leaves out a portion. Of approximately 2.1 million clones detected, more than 85% appear once; the ten largest clones hold 0.39%. The sequenced sample was naive CD4+ T cells from PBMCs. Sample subset: CD45RA+ positively selected. These receptors were obtained from a man between 18 and 29 years old in good health. Some clones in this sample may be carry-over from other donors' samples.

The rearrangement links TRBV5-1 to TRBJ2-3, with 8 bases lining up with TRBD1. V dropped 9 bases and J dropped 2; count of bases not matched to a gene: 8. The CDR3 is made up of 14 amino acids. CDR1 SGHRS and CDR2 YFSETQ come from the germline V gene. The CDR3 is CATRPGQVTDTQYF. DNA for the CDR3: TGCGCCACCCGGCCGGGACAGGTCACAGATACGCAGTATTTT.

The count of this clone is one. The V and J genes are TRBV29-1 and TRBJ1-1; 9 bases map to TRBD1. CDR3 length: 14 amino acids. V was clipped by 5 bases and J by 0 bases; unmatched bases: 4. Per the germline V gene, CDR1 is SQVTM and CDR2 is ANQGSEA. CDR3 in amino acids: CSVSDRGMNTEAFF. In nucleotides, the CDR3 is TGCAGCGTTTCGGACAGGGGTATGAACACTGAAGCTTTCTTT.

J is TRBJ2-5 and V is TRBV15, with D hard to call. The CDR3 extends over 16 amino acids. Germline V gene sequence: CDR1 LNHNV, CDR2 YYDKDF (reference sequence). V was pared by 3 bases and J by 5 bases, with 19 bases between. CDR3 sequence (DNA): TGTGCCACCAGCAGTCCGAAGGTCGAAGCGCTCGAGACCCAGTACTTC. It translates to CATSSPKVEALETQYF.

This clone was observed a single time. The chain uses TRBV9 and TRBJ1-4; no firm D call. This CDR3 comprises 14 residues. Germline-derived CDR1 and CDR2 are SGDLS and YYNGEE. Trimming pared 4 bases from V and 8 bases from J, leaving 15 bases between. The CDR3 loop reads CASSQDLDGEKLFF. CDR3 sequence (DNA): TGTGCCAGCAGCCAGGACCTCGACGGGGAAAAACTGTTTTTT.

The chain carries TRBV1 and TRBJ1-4; TRBD1 is taken as the D call from the table, unchecked against the DNA. TRBV1 counts as a pseudogene. CDR3 length equals 15 residues. The CDR3 bases are TGCACCAGCAGCCGACTAAGTGGACAGGGGGAAAAACTGTTTTTT. Translated: CTSSRLSGQGEKLFF.

This chain links TRBV6-1 with TRBJ2-7; TRBD1 matches at 9 bases. CDR3 size: 14 residues. With 5 bases clipped from V and 2 bases from J, the junction kept 4 bases outside the gene matches. The germline V gene has CDR1 MNHNS and CDR2 SASEGT. CDR3 sequence reads: CASSIRQGAYEQYF. The CDR3 DNA sequence: TGTGCCAGCAGTATAAGACAGGGGGCCTACGAGCAGTACTTC.

The chain couples TRBV6-5 to TRBJ1-2, with 11 bases aligning to TRBD1. This CDR3 has 15 residues. Losses at the gene ends were 4 bases for V and 5 bases for J; bases not matched to a gene: 6. Germline V gene data show CDR1 as MNHEY and CDR2 as SVGAGI. The CDR3 is CASSSRGQGEYGYTF. The DNA of the CDR3 is TGTGCCAGCAGTTCAAGGGGACAGGGGGAGTATGGCTACACCTTC.

The chain links TRBV30 to TRBJ2-5; tentative D call: TRBD2 (5 bases). There are 13 residues in the CDR3. CDR1 and CDR2 (germline): GTSNPN, SVGIG (reference sequence). Trimming took 1 base from V and 5 from J, leaving 11 bases between them. The chain's CDR3 is CAWSGGQRETQYF. Written as DNA, the CDR3 is TGTGCCTGGAGTGGAGGGCAGCGGGAGACCCAGTACTTC. Together with reference TRBV30 and TRBJ2-5, the CDR3 gives the full variable domain: SQTIHQWPATLVQPVGSPLSLECTVEGTSNPNLYWYRQAAGRGLQLLFYSVGIGQISSEVPQNLSASRPQDRQFILSSKKLLLSDSGFYLCAWSGGQRETQYFGPGTRLLVL.

The chain is built from TRBV28 and TRBJ2-7; tentative D call: TRBD2 (5 bases). The CDR3 sequence is 13 residues long. Germline V gene sequence: CDR1 MDHEN, CDR2 SYDVKM. The germline V and J ends were trimmed by 5 bases and 5 bases, with 13 bases remaining between them. CDR3 in DNA: TGTGCCAGCAGTCGGTTATCGGGGAACGAGCAGTACTTC. Amino acid sequence: CASSRLSGNEQYF.

On this clone: One end of the junction fails to match germline, which may point to a read error. The V and J genes are TRBV5-1 and TRBJ2-7, with TRBD1 matching over 8 bases. This CDR3 contains 14 residues. CDR1 is SGHRS, CDR2 YFSETQ, per germline. In DNA form, the CDR3 reads TGCGCCAGCAGCTTGGCGGACAGGGAGTACGGGCAGTACTTC. Translated, it gives CASSLADREYGQYF.

The chain uses TRBV2 and TRBJ2-6; D is unclear. Germline CDR1 is SNHLY and CDR2 is FYNNEI. The CDR3 loop spans 16 amino acids. The ends were cut back, 2 bases at V and 1 base at J, with 9 bases in the middle. The CDR3 loop reads CASSERMWSGANVLTF. In nucleotides, the CDR3 is TGTGCCAGCAGTGAAAGGATGTGGTCTGGGGCCAACGTCCTGACTTTC.

This clone was detected only once. The rearrangement joins TRBV5-4 to TRBJ2-2; 8 nucleotides agree with TRBD2. Germline lookup yields CDR1 SGHNT and CDR2 YYREEE (reference sequence). The CDR3 runs to 16 residues. Trimming cost V 2 bases and J 5 bases; bases outside gene matches: 8. The CDR3 region is CASSFGGGRGTGELFF. DNA of the CDR3: TGTGCCAGCAGCTTCGGGGGGGGCAGAGGGACCGGGGAGCTGTTTTTT.

CDR3 region: CASSLAYNEQFF. The CDR3 DNA follows: TGTGCCAGCAGCTTAGCCTACAATGAGCAGTTCTTC. The V and J genes are TRBV7-9 and TRBJ2-1; no definite D call. The CDR3 is 12 residues long. V was trimmed by 0 bases and J by 3 bases, leaving 0 bases between them. Germline assignment: CDR1 SEHNR and CDR2 FQNEAQ (reference sequence).

V usage is TRBV18 and J usage is TRBJ2-5; no clear D. The germline V and J ends were trimmed by 5 bases and 4 bases, with 17 bases remaining between them. The CDR3 runs to 15 residues. Germline CDR1 and CDR2: KGHSH and LQKENI. This CDR3 reads CASSILRTKGETQYF. CDR3 bases: TGTGCCAGCTCAATACTACGTACCAAGGGAGAGACCCAGTACTTC.

V usage is TRBV6-5 and J usage is TRBJ2-3, with 7 bases aligning to TRBD2. The CDR3 consists of 16 residues. Germline V gene data show CDR1 as MNHEY and CDR2 as SVGAGI. J was trimmed by 0 bases and V by 4 bases; bases with no gene match: 7. The CDR3 DNA reads as TGTGCCAGCAGTTGGGCCGGTAGCGGGAGCACAGATACGCAGTATTTT. This sequence encodes CASSWAGSGSTDTQYF.

CDR3 sequence: CASSYQADTAYEQYF. CDR3 DNA sequence: TGTGCCAGCAGTTACCAGGCGGATACCGCCTACGAGCAGTACTTC. This chain joins TRBV6-5 and TRBJ2-7; no reliable D call. Per the germline V gene, CDR1 is MNHEY and CDR2 is SVGAGI. The CDR3 runs to 15 residues. V gave up 2 bases and J gave up 2 bases, with 13 bases separating them.